A selection of T cell receptor beta chains follows, all from one sample in a study of shared clonotypes between healthy human individuals. Generated by immunoSEQ multiplex PCR, the TCRdb table keeps only in-frame clones and is missing some. The sample holds hundreds of thousands of clones, approximately 75% seen once. Material: memory CD4+ T cells sorted from blood. All receptors come from a woman in her twenties or thirties in good health. CDR3s include the opening cysteine and the closing phenylalanine or tryptophan. The order of the fields is clone size, V gene, J gene, D gene, CDR3 protein, CDR3 DNA. The D gene is left open where the match is weak. Clone size, where shown, is once, few, many, or a class for clones that have expanded.

size: NA; V: TRBV28; J: TRBJ2-7; D: TRBD1; CDR3: CASSYVFGTGAYEQYF; DNA: TGTGCCAGCAGTTACGTCTTCGGGACAGGGGCCTACGAGCAGTACTTC
size: NA; V: TRBV7-9; J: TRBJ2-2; D: TRBD1; CDR3: CASSLIRGTGELFF; DNA: TGTGCCAGCAGCCTAATCAGGGGGACCGGGGAGCTGTTTTTT
size: NA; V: TRBV29-1; J: TRBJ2-1; D: TRBD1; CDR3: CSALPGQGRYNEQFF; DNA: TGCAGCGCTCTCCCGGGACAGGGTAGATACAATGAGCAGTTCTTC
size: NA; V: TRBV7-6; J: TRBJ2-1; D: NA; CDR3: CASSLVHYNEQFF; DNA: TGTGCCAGCAGCTTAGTCCATTACAATGAGCAGTTCTTC
size: NA; V: TRBV29-1; J: TRBJ2-1; D: NA; CDR3: CSENPGQHNEQFF; DNA: TGCAGCGAAAATCCCGGACAGCACAATGAGCAGTTCTTC
size: NA; V: TRBV18; J: TRBJ2-1; D: TRBD2; CDR3: CASSPPGLAGDNEQFF; DNA: TGTGCCAGCTCACCACCGGGACTAGCGGGAGACAATGAGCAGTTCTTC
size: NA; V: TRBV7-9; J: TRBJ2-1; D: NA; CDR3: CASSLDTTEQFF; DNA: TGTGCCAGCAGCCTAGACACGACCGAGCAGTTCTTC
size: few; V: TRBV11-2; J: TRBJ1-1; D: NA; CDR3: CASSLKENTEAFF; DNA: TGTGCCAGCAGCTTAAAGGAGAACACTGAAGCTTTCTTT
size: NA; V: TRBV28; J: TRBJ2-2; D: TRBD2; CDR3: CASRGLADTGELFF; DNA: TGTGCCAGCAGGGGACTAGCGGACACCGGGGAGCTGTTTTTT
size: NA; V: TRBV7-9; J: TRBJ2-7; D: NA; CDR3: CASSLARGVEHEQYF; DNA: TGTGCCAGCAGCTTGGCCCGTGGGGTTGAACACGAGCAGTACTTC
size: NA; V: TRBV7-9; J: TRBJ2-5; D: TRBD1; CDR3: CASSFGTARQETQYF; DNA: TGTGCCAGCAGCTTCGGGACAGCGAGGCAAGAGACCCAGTACTTC
size: NA; V: TRBV5-1; J: TRBJ2-7; D: NA; CDR3: CASSLEQGEQYF; DNA: TGCGCCAGCAGCTTGGAACAGGGCGAGCAGTACTTC